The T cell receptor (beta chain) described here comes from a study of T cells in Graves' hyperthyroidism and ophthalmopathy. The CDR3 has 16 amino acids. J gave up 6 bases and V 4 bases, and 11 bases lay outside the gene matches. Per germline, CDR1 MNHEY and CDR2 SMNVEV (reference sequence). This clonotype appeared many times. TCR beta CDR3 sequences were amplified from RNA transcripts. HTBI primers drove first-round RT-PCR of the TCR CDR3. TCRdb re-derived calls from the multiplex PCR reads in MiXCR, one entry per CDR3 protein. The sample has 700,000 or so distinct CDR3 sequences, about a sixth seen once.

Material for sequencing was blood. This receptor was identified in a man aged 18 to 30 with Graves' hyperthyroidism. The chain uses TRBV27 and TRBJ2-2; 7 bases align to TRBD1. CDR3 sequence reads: CASSSLTGYLSGELFF. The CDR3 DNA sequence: TGTGCCAGCAGTTCCCTGACAGGGTACCTGTCCGGGGAGCTGTTTTTT.